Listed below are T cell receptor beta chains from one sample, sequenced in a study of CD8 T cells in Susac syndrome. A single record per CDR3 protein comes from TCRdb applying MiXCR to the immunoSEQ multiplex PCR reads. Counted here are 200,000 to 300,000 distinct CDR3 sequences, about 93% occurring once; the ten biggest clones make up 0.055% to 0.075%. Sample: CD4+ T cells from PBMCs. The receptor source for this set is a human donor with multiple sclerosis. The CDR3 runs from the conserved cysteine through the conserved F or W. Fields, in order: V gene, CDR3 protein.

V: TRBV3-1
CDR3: CASSQSSVEQFF

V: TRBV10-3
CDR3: CAISESIGNQETQYF

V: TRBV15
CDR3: CATSREQMVNEKLFF

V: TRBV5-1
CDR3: CASSMGLAYNEQFF

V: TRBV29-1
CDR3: CSVATRGDTQYF

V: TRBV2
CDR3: CASSEALGGSQPQHF

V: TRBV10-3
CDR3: CAISPHQSGALSSYNEQFF

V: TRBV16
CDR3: CASSQSQTEAFF

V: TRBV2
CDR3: CASKTGSSYNEQFF

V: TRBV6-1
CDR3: CASSESGGGAYEQFF

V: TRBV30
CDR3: CAWSKGGAEQPQHF

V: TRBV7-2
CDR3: CASSLEGADTQYF

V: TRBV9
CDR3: CASPPHRGHYGYTF

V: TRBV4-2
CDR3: CASSQGGAGGRGNEQFF

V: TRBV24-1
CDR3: CATSTRTATYGYTF

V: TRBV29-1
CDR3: CSVGRKETQYF

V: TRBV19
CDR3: CASTHGGDQPQHF

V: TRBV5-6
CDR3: CASTAAFYGYTF

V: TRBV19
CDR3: CASSIWQGVPGNTIYF

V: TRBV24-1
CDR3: CATSDRTSGYTDTQYF

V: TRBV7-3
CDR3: CASSLEQGNYEQYF

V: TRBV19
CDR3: CASSTMENSNQPQHF

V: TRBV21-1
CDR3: CASSRQDWIWNEQYF

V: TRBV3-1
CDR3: CASSQGTSVNEQFF

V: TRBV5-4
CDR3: CASSLGAGRLTEAFF

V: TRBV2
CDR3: CAEGGQEDQETQYF

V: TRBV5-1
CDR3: CASRRASMNTEAFF

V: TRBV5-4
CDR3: CASRVGLDTQYF

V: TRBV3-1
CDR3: CASSQGDISPLHF

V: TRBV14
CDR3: CASSPDWGSETQYF

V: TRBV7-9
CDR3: CASSLEGIAEAFF

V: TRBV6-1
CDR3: CASSEGAAGELFF

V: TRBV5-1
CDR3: CASIGEGLADEQFF

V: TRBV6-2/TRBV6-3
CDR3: CASTNTIGGNTEAFF

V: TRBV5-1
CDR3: CASSLEGAGSQGYGYTF

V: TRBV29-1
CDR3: CSVDFFDRVSRKTQYF

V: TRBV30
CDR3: CAWSLGQFATGELFF

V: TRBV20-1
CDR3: CSAQTGTGSSEQYF

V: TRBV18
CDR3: CASSPNGGRLNEQFF

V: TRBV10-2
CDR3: CASSAPSTKETQYF

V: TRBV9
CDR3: CASSVDRPWTDTQYF

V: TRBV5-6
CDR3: CASSLVGLAGYNEQFF

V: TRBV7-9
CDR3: CASSELTGTTEAFF

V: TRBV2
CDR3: CASSGQGWDTQYF

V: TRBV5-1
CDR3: CATAPLGGPGEQFF

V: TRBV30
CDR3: CAWPEANYGYTF

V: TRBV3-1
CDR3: CASSQGRRTDTQYF

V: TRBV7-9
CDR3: CASSRVPDNEQFF

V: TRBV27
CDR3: CASRLTFGVSPLHF

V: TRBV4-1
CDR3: CASSQDGSTDTQYF

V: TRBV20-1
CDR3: CSARDGGGHYSNQPQHF

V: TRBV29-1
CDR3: CSVMGPSRDEQFF

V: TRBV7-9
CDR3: CASSRKDSLNEKLFF

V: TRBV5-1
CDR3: CASSRTGGDEDEKLFF

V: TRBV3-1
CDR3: CASSSLAGGSYNEQFF